One TCR beta chain is described in this entry. TCRdb's copy holds only in-frame clones and misses some; the assay was immunoSEQ multiplex PCR. This table holds approximately 87,000 clones, over 85% found once. This CDR3 comprises 12 residues. Germline V lookup: CDR1 MDHEN, CDR2 SYDVKM. V lost 6 bases and J 7 bases, leaving 13 bases between the germline ends. This record belongs to a study of control samples from healthy donors and cancer patients. Source material: PBMCs. This chain uses TRBV28 with TRBJ2-7; no definite D call. This clonotype originated in a woman aged 40 to 55 with lung cancer. CDR3: CASRGSLREQYF. The CDR3 DNA follows: TGTGCCAGCAGGGGTAGCTTACGAGAGCAGTACTTC.